This TCR beta chain was sequenced in a study of T-cell memory formation after mild COVID-19. Trimming pared 6 bases from V and 0 bases from J, leaving 18 bases between. Germline V gives CDR1 MNHNS, CDR2 SASEGT. The CDR3 extends over 17 amino acids. UMIs and sample barcodes were carried by the TCR alpha and TCR beta cDNA libraries that 5'RACE produced using constant-segment primers. TCRdb re-analysed the 5' RACE reads in MiXCR, keeping a single row per CDR3 protein. The repertoire holds around 340,000 distinct CDR3 sequences, about an eighth seen once, with roughly 22% in the top ten. Comment on this clonotype: As yet, its antigen is unknown.

Study-level findings and limits: Several responding clones turned up in pre-infection memory, indicating that cross-reactive memory may have taken part.

The V and J genes are TRBV6-1 and TRBJ1-5; D uncertain. The sequenced material came from PBMCs or a T cell subset sorted from them (not recorded which). This clonotype was sampled from a man between 18 and 29 years old who had mild COVID-19 (a few samples of this study predate the infection). Cell type and time point are not known. CDR3 nucleotide sequence: TGTGCCAGCAGGAGGTCCAGCAGCAGTTATAGCAATCAGCCCCAGCATTTT. Encoded protein: CASRRSSSSYSNQPQHF.